One sample yielded the 28 T cell receptor beta chains listed below, sequenced in a study of blood T cell repertoires in COVID-19. Here immunoSEQ multiplex PCR was the method, and the copy in TCRdb shows in-frame clones only, minus some. The repertoire holds about 330,000 clones, around 84% seen once, with 10% in the top ten. Input material: PBMCs or T cells enriched from blood (not recorded which). The receptor set was obtained from a woman in her late teens or twenties who had recovered from COVID-19.

V gene TRBV9 combines with J gene TRBJ2-1; tentatively, D is TRBD2 (5 bases). Germline CDR1 SGDLS, CDR2 YYNGEE. CDR3 length equals 13 residues. Trimming cost V 6 bases and J 8 bases, with 15 bases left between them. The CDR3 reads CASTRTSGDEQFF. The CDR3 coding sequence is TGTGCCAGCACCCGGACCTCCGGGGATGAGCAGTTCTTC.

The rearrangement joins TRBV27 to TRBJ2-3, with 7 nucleotides matching TRBD1. CDR1 and CDR2 (germline): MNHEY, SMNVEV (reference sequence). V shed 3 bases and J 2 bases; nucleotides not matched to a gene: 8. The CDR3 runs 16 residues. The CDR3 region is CASSFGTAPHTDTQYF. CDR3 DNA sequence: TGTGCCAGCAGTTTTGGGACAGCTCCCCACACAGATACGCAGTATTTT.

The CDR3 DNA sequence: TGTGCCAGTACCCAGACAGGGGACACTGAAGCTTTCTTT. It encodes CASTQTGDTEAFF. The V gene is TRBV19, the J gene TRBJ1-1, with 8 bases fitting TRBD1. V lost 7 bases to trimming and J lost 3 bases; unmatched junction nucleotides: 4. CDR1 and CDR2 from the germline V gene are LNHDA and SQIVND (reference sequence). The length of the CDR3 is 13 residues.

This chain connects TRBV6-5 to TRBJ2-1, with a possible D match to TRBD2 (5 bases). Trimming removed 2 bases from V and 0 bases from J, with 11 bases in between. CDR3 length equals 16 residues. Germline V CDR1 and CDR2: MNHEY, SVGAGI. The CDR3 nucleotides read TGTGCCAGCAGTTACCGAGGGAGAAGCTCCTACAATGAGCAGTTCTTC. Residues: CASSYRGRSSYNEQFF.

The genes are TRBV7-3 and TRBJ2-1; 9 positions agree with TRBD2. V trimming: 4 bases; J trimming: 3 bases; junction bases outside the gene matches: 7. Germline V gene data show CDR1 as SGHTA and CDR2 as FQGTGA. This CDR3 spans 16 amino acids. The chain's CDR3 is CASSSLAGSGYNEQFF. As DNA, the CDR3 is TGTGCCAGCAGCTCGCTAGCGGGGTCCGGCTACAATGAGCAGTTCTTC.

The rearrangement links TRBV9 to TRBJ1-2; 9 bases are shared with TRBD1. This CDR3 has 13 residues. The J segment lost 9 bases and the V segment lost 0 bases, leaving 3 bases of the junction unmatched. The germline CDR1 and CDR2 sequences are SGDLS and YYNGEE. DNA of the CDR3: TGTGCCAGCAGCGTAGGGGACAGGGCTAGCTACACCTTC. Its translation is CASSVGDRASYTF. The entire variable domain, with the rest obtained from reference TRBV9 and TRBJ1-2, is as follows: DSGVTQTPKHLITATGQRVTLRCSPRSGDLSVYWYQQSLDQGLQFLIQYYNGEERAKGNILERFSAQQFPDLHSELNLSSLELGDSALYFCASSVGDRASYTFGSGTRLTVV.

This chain connects TRBV2 to TRBJ2-1, with TRBD1 matching over 8 bases. Germline-derived CDR1 and CDR2 are SNHLY and FYNNEI. The CDR3 spans 14 residues. With V trimmed by 4 bases and J by 4 bases, 3 bases remained unmatched. CDR3 sequence reads: CASSGDRGYNEQFF. CDR3 coding DNA: TGTGCCAGCAGTGGCGACAGGGGATACAATGAGCAGTTCTTC.

This clone appeared once. This chain joins TRBV5-1 and TRBJ1-3; the match to TRBD1 covers 8 bases. Germline V gene data show CDR1 as SGHRS and CDR2 as YFSETQ. This CDR3 is built from 15 residues. V lost 1 base and J lost 5; bases outside the gene matches: 5. This chain's CDR3 is CASSLSGQGRNTIYF. The CDR3 DNA sequence: TGCGCCAGCAGCTTGTCCGGACAGGGAAGAAACACCATATATTTT.

The J gene is TRBJ1-2, the V gene TRBV5-1; D may be TRBD1 (5 bases). V was cut by 0 bases and J by 7 bases, with 13 bases left in between. The germline V gene has CDR1 SGHRS and CDR2 YFSETQ. The CDR3 length is 14 residues. The CDR3 DNA sequence: TGCGCCAGCAGCTTGGGGCAGGGTGGAGCTGGCTACACCTTC. This sequence encodes CASSLGQGGAGYTF.

The chain joins TRBV2 to TRBJ1-4; no reliable D call. CDR3 length: 15 amino acids. The germline V and J ends were trimmed by 4 bases and 0 bases, with 9 bases remaining between them. Germline V gives CDR1 SNHLY, CDR2 FYNNEI. The CDR3 spells CASSVRRATNEKLFF. The CDR3 nucleotides read TGTGCCAGCAGTGTACGGCGGGCAACTAATGAAAAACTGTTTTTT.

The V gene is TRBV30, the J gene TRBJ1-4; D perhaps matches TRBD1 (6 bases). Trimming pared 0 bases from V and 8 bases from J, leaving 10 bases between. There are 13 residues in the CDR3. Germline V lookup: CDR1 GTSNPN, CDR2 SVGIG (reference sequence). CDR3 bases: TGTGCCTGGAGTGTACAGGGTCTAGAAAAACTGTTTTTT. This gives the protein CAWSVQGLEKLFF.

The chain combines TRBV9 with TRBJ2-2, with 9 bases fitting TRBD2. The V and J ends lost 1 base and 6 bases, in that order; junction bases with no gene match: 4. This CDR3 has 15 amino acids. Germline loops: CDR1 SGDLS, CDR2 YYNGEE. CDR3 in amino acids: CASSVKRGAAGELFF. The DNA of the CDR3 is TGTGCCAGCAGCGTAAAGCGGGGGGCCGCCGGGGAGCTGTTTTTT. The full variable domain, in which reference TRBV9 and TRBJ2-2 provide the parts outside the CDR3, is DSGVTQTPKHLITATGQRVTLRCSPRSGDLSVYWYQQSLDQGLQFLIQYYNGEERAKGNILERFSAQQFPDLHSELNLSSLELGDSALYFCASSVKRGAAGELFFGEGSRLTVL.

J is TRBJ1-2 and V is TRBV5-5; 7 bases fit TRBD1. The germline V gene encodes CDR1 SGHKS and CDR2 YYEKEE (reference sequence). The V segment lost 4 bases and the J segment 1 base; nucleotides outside the gene matches: 10. This CDR3 contains 16 residues. CDR3 in amino acids: CASSTRGTDYNYGYTF. Written as DNA, the CDR3 is TGTGCCAGCAGCACCCGCGGGACAGACTATAACTATGGCTACACCTTC.

This sequence joins TRBV7-8 and TRBJ1-1, with TRBD1 matching over 10 bases. The CDR3 contains 14 residues. After removal of 3 bases from V and 6 bases from J, the junction contained 4 bases not matched to a gene. Per germline, CDR1 SGHVS and CDR2 FQNEAQ. The CDR3 DNA is TGTGCCAGCAGCTTTAGGGACAGGGGACCTGAAGCTTTCTTT. Amino acids: CASSFRDRGPEAFF. Full variable domain (remainder filled in from reference TRBV7-8 and TRBJ1-1): GAGVSQSPRYKVAKRGQDVALRCDPISGHVSLFWYQQALGQGPEFLTYFQNEAQLDKSGLPSDRFFAERPEGSVSTLKIQRTQQEDSAVYLCASSFRDRGPEAFFGQGTRLTVV.

The chain carries TRBV30 and TRBJ2-1, with 10 bases lining up with TRBD2. Germline trimming cut 4 bases from V and 9 bases from J; bases unmatched to any gene: 6. The germline gives CDR1 GTSNPN, CDR2 SVGIG (reference sequence). The CDR3 has 13 amino acids. CDR3 nucleotides: TGTGCCTGGACAAGAATAGCGGGAGGTGAGCAGTTCTTC. Residues: CAWTRIAGGEQFF. The whole variable domain, remainder taken from reference TRBV30 and TRBJ2-1, is SQTIHQWPATLVQPVGSPLSLECTVEGTSNPNLYWYRQAAGRGLQLLFYSVGIGQISSEVPQNLSASRPQDRQFILSSKKLLLSDSGFYLCAWTRIAGGEQFFGPGTRLTVL.

The chain combines TRBV5-8 with TRBJ1-6; possibly TRBD1 for D (6 bases). Germline CDR1 is SGHTS and CDR2 is YDEGEE. V lost 4 bases and J 7 bases, leaving 18 bases between the germline ends. The CDR3 has 16 amino acids. CDR3 DNA: TGTGCCAGCAGCCAGCGACTGACCCAGGGGAATTCACCCCTCCACTTT. Its translation is CASSQRLTQGNSPLHF.

The gene calls are TRBV5-4 and TRBJ2-1; 11 bases fit TRBD2. After removal of 0 bases from V and 4 bases from J, the junction contained 9 bases not matched to a gene. CDR1 SGHNT and CDR2 YYREEE come from the germline V gene (reference sequence). This CDR3 has 18 amino acids. The CDR3 DNA is TGTGCCAGCAGCTTGGATGTTTCGGGACTAGCGGCTTACAATGAGCAGTTCTTC. Protein sequence: CASSLDVSGLAAYNEQFF.

There are a few counts of this clone. The V gene is TRBV28, the J gene TRBJ1-2, with TRBD1 identical over 7 bases. J was trimmed by 8 bases and V by 5 bases; bases with no gene match: 14. The CDR3 runs 15 residues. Germline V gives CDR1 MDHEN, CDR2 SYDVKM. CDR3 bases: TGTGCCAGCAGTACCAGACAGGGAGCGCTGAGGGGCTACACCTTC. Encoded protein: CASSTRQGALRGYTF.

This chain uses TRBV18 with TRBJ2-7; 8 nucleotides agree with TRBD1. The CDR3 length is 16 residues. Germline CDR1 and CDR2: KGHSH and LQKENI. The junction had 11 bases not matched to a gene; V was cut back by 5 bases and J by 2 bases. The CDR3 nucleotides are TGTGCCAGCTCAACTACGTACGGGACAGGACCCTACGAGCAGTACTTC. Its protein product is CASSTTYGTGPYEQYF.

CDR3 sequence reads: CASSVSSGAVEQFF. As DNA, the CDR3 is TGTGCCAGCAGCGTATCCAGCGGGGCGGTTGAGCAGTTCTTC. The chain carries TRBV9 and TRBJ2-1, with 7 bases aligning to TRBD2. There are 14 residues in the CDR3. V was clipped by 1 base and J by 9 bases; unmatched bases: 7. Per germline, CDR1 SGDLS and CDR2 YYNGEE. The full variable domain, completed using reference TRBV9 and TRBJ2-1, is DSGVTQTPKHLITATGQRVTLRCSPRSGDLSVYWYQQSLDQGLQFLIQYYNGEERAKGNILERFSAQQFPDLHSELNLSSLELGDSALYFCASSVSSGAVEQFFGPGTRLTVL.

This chain links TRBV28 with TRBJ1-1; D gene ambiguous. CDR1 is MDHEN and CDR2 is SYDVKM in the germline V gene. The ends were cut back, 1 base at V and 10 bases at J, with 13 bases in the middle. CDR3 length equals 13 residues. The CDR3 DNA is TGTGCCAGCAGTTTATTGGAGGGTCAACGAGCTTTCTTT. Its protein is CASSLLEGQRAFF.

CDR3 region: CATSRARGADTQYF. The CDR3 DNA is TGTGCCACCAGCAGAGCTAGGGGCGCAGATACGCAGTATTTT. The chain combines TRBV15 with TRBJ2-3; maybe TRBD1 (5 bases). The CDR3 length is 14 residues. Germline CDR1 and CDR2: LNHNV and YYDKDF (reference sequence). V dropped 1 base and J dropped 4 bases, with 9 bases sitting between them. Looking up the rest from reference TRBV15 and TRBJ2-3 gives the full variable domain: DAMVIQNPRYQVTQFGKPVTLSCSQTLNHNVMYWYQQKSSQAPKLLFHYYDKDFNNEADTPDNFQSRRPNTSFCFLDIRSPGLGDTAMYLCATSRARGADTQYFGPGTRLTVL.

The rearrangement links TRBV28 to TRBJ1-1, with no clear D. This CDR3 is 13 amino acids long. V lost 6 bases and J lost 3, with 11 bases in between. The germline CDR1 and CDR2 sequences are MDHEN and SYDVKM. CDR3 sequence (DNA): TGTGCCAGCAGGGTCAATCGGGACACTGAAGCTTTCTTT. As protein: CASRVNRDTEAFF.

This clone was observed a handful of times. This sequence joins TRBV11-3 and TRBJ2-2; 7 bases are shared with TRBD1. J gave up 6 bases and V 5 bases, and 3 bases lay outside the gene matches. The CDR3 has 13 residues. Looked up from germline, CDR1 is SGHNT and CDR2 is YENEEA. This CDR3 is CASSRQGPGELFF. CDR3 coding DNA: TGTGCCAGCAGCCGACAGGGACCCGGGGAGCTGTTTTTT.

The rearrangement links TRBV14 to TRBJ2-7, with D unresolved. The V gene's germline CDR1 is SGHDN and CDR2 FVKESK. The V end lost 6 bases, the J end lost 6 bases, and 9 bases lay between the germline ends. This CDR3 has 11 amino acids. The CDR3 nucleotides read TGTGCCAGCAGTCGGTTTAGCGAGCAGTACTTC. Translating gives CASSRFSEQYF.

The V and J genes are TRBV27 and TRBJ1-1; D remains unclear. The CDR3 covers 13 residues. The V end was cut by 3 bases, the J end by 4 bases, with 9 bases between. The germline V gene has CDR1 MNHEY and CDR2 SMNVEV (reference sequence). The CDR3 sequence: CASSFQTSTEAFF. CDR3 DNA: TGTGCCAGCAGTTTTCAAACGAGCACTGAAGCTTTCTTT.

This chain joins TRBV6-5 and TRBJ1-1; perhaps TRBD1 as D (5 bases). The germline V gene encodes CDR1 MNHEY and CDR2 SVGAGI. The V and J ends lost 6 bases and 1 base respectively, with 15 bases between them. CDR3 size: 15 residues. In DNA form, the CDR3 reads TGTGCCAGCAGCCAGAACAGGTTTTGGAACACTGAAGCTTTCTTT. As protein: CASSQNRFWNTEAFF.

The chain uses TRBV4-1 and TRBJ1-1; D possibly corresponds to TRBD1 (6 bases). V lost 2 bases and J 4 bases, leaving 11 bases between the germline ends. The germline V gene has CDR1 MGHRA and CDR2 YSYEKL. This CDR3 region has 14 residues. The CDR3 region is CASSQQGMSTEAFF. In DNA, the CDR3 is TGCGCCAGCAGCCAACAGGGGATGAGCACTGAAGCTTTCTTT.